The present entry profiles one T cell receptor beta chain with its context. Antigen unknown. The sample originates from a study of cytomegalovirus exposure and HLA in healthy donors. General study results and limits: Previous analysis showed most TCR beta V segments were productive about 90% or about 30% of the time.

The PCR was carried out with 60 Vbeta primers and 13 Jbeta primers. Here immunoSEQ multiplex PCR was the method, and the copy in TCRdb shows in-frame clones only, minus some. The data show about 120,000 clones, 70% to 80% seen once. Trimming removed 5 bases from V and 3 bases from J; junction bases left unmatched: 14. The CDR3 sequence is 17 residues long. Germline CDR1 is SGHAT and CDR2 is FQNNGV. The sequence derives from a woman aged 25 to 39 in good health and CMV-seropositive. Sample: PBMCs. This rearrangement joins TRBV11-2 to TRBJ2-3; 7 bases fit TRBD2. CDR3 sequence (DNA): TGTGCCAGCAGCCCCATGGGAGTGGCGGGAGAGACAGATACGCAGTATTTT. Protein: CASSPMGVAGETDTQYF.